The present T cell receptor (beta chain) was sequenced within a study of T cells in Graves' hyperthyroidism and ophthalmopathy. Study-level findings and limits: The model foresaw ophthalmopathy a median roughly 6.5 months prior to onset. Appearing also in blood were most of the thyroid clonotypes expanded above 0.001.

From RNA transcripts, TCR beta CDR3 regions were amplified. During a first-round RT-PCR of the TCR CDR3, the HTBI primer set was used. TCRdb re-called the multiplex PCR reads with MiXCR, one entry per CDR3 protein. Here the sample spans approximately 32,000 distinct CDR3 sequences, 40% to 55% being singletons. This clonotype rates as medium-sized (0.01 to 0.1%). Its antigen is undetermined. The origin of this receptor is a woman in her forties or fifties with Graves' hyperthyroidism that later progressed to Graves' ophthalmopathy. Sequencing used blood.

CDR3 coding DNA: TGCAGTGCGAGACTAGCGGGAGCCTACGAGCAGTACTTC. Translated: CSARLAGAYEQYF. The J gene is TRBJ2-7, the V gene TRBV20-1; 12 nucleotides align to TRBD2. Germline V gene sequence: CDR1 DFQATT, CDR2 SNEGSKA (reference sequence). The CDR3 is 13 residues long. The V segment lost 6 bases and the J segment 2 bases; nucleotides outside the gene matches: 2.